Listed below are T cell receptor beta chains from one sample, sequenced in a study of T cell clusters in autoimmune cytopenias. TCRdb re-called the multiplex PCR reads, yielding one record per CDR3 amino acid sequence without DNA. Its table records about 2,000 distinct CDR3 sequences. The same data also contributed to another study, on T cell repertoires in aging, cancer and after chemotherapy.

The sequenced sample consisted of peripheral blood. These receptors all stem from a human donor in good health. CDR3s include the opening cysteine and the closing phenylalanine or tryptophan. Rows give clone size only sometimes, using once, few, many, or a class for an expanded clone.

V gene: TRBV11-2; J gene: TRBJ2-3; clone size: .; CDR3 protein: CASSPRTSGTDTQYF
V gene: TRBV12-3/TRBV12-4; J gene: TRBJ1-2; clone size: medium-sized; CDR3 protein: CASSFYTGMNYGYTF
V gene: TRBV5-6; J gene: TRBJ1-1; clone size: medium-sized; CDR3 protein: CASSFRQTNTEAFF
V gene: TRBV12-5; J gene: TRBJ1-1; clone size: .; CDR3 protein: CASGPRSVMNTEAFF
V gene: TRBV27; J gene: TRBJ1-1; clone size: medium-sized; CDR3 protein: CASSFGQMNTEAFF
V gene: TRBV14; J gene: TRBJ2-6; clone size: medium-sized; CDR3 protein: CASSETGFPSGANVLTF
V gene: TRBV6-5; J gene: TRBJ1-5; clone size: large; CDR3 protein: CASSYSEGQPQHF
V gene: TRBV27; J gene: TRBJ1-4; clone size: medium-sized; CDR3 protein: CASRGQGVEKLFF
V gene: TRBV6-1; J gene: TRBJ1-5; clone size: medium-sized; CDR3 protein: CASTPGTDSNQPQHF
V gene: TRBV5-4; J gene: TRBJ2-3; clone size: medium-sized; CDR3 protein: CASSPSGPRTDTQYF
V gene: TRBV12-3/TRBV12-4; J gene: TRBJ1-1; clone size: medium-sized; CDR3 protein: CASSFQGTEAFF
V gene: TRBV6-5; J gene: TRBJ1-2; clone size: .; CDR3 protein: CASSFREGRGYTF
V gene: TRBV19; J gene: TRBJ1-3; clone size: medium-sized; CDR3 protein: CASSINRGSGNTIYF
V gene: TRBV7-9; J gene: TRBJ2-3; clone size: medium-sized; CDR3 protein: CASGRTTDTQYF
V gene: TRBV4-3; J gene: TRBJ2-7; clone size: .; CDR3 protein: CASSTRQGREQYF